This is a list of T cell receptor beta chains from one sample in a study of cytomegalovirus exposure and HLA in healthy donors. Only in-frame clones appear in the TCRdb table, and some are missing; sequencing was by immunoSEQ multiplex PCR. The sample holds 160,000 or so clones, around four fifths seen once. Sequencing was carried out using PBMCs. The receptors derive from a man younger than 45 in good health and CMV-seronegative. Both conserved end residues are part of each CDR3. The D gene is left open where the match is weak. Clone size is shown for a subset of rows, as once, few, many or a class of expanded clone.

NA	TRBJ1-1	TRBV29-1	NA	TGCAGCGTGCCAGGGCGGACTGAAGCTTTCTTT	CSVPGRTEAFF
TRBD1	TRBJ2-1	TRBV2	once	TGTGCCAGCAGTCTAGGACAGGGAGCCTACAATGAGCAGTTCTTC	CASSLGQGAYNEQFF
TRBD2	TRBJ2-2	TRBV2	NA	TGTGCCAGCAGCCCTCCTAGCGGGGGATACACCGGGGAGCTGTTTTTT	CASSPPSGGYTGELFF
NA	TRBJ2-7	TRBV15	NA	TGTGCCACCAGCAGAGATCAGATGTTCAGGGACAATCCTTACGAGCAGTACTTC	CATSRDQMFRDNPYEQYF
TRBD2	TRBJ2-5	TRBV5-1	few	TGCGCCAGCAGCTCCGGACTAGCGGGTGCTCAAGAGACCCAGTACTTC	CASSSGLAGAQETQYF
TRBD2	TRBJ2-1	TRBV13	once	TGTGCCAGCAGCTTACCACGCGGGGGGGCCCCGGGGGCGCCCTACAATGAGCAGTTCTTC	CASSLPRGGAPGAPYNEQFF
NA	TRBJ2-1	TRBV19	NA	TGTGCCAGTAGTATATTAGCAGGGAACAATGAGCAGTTCTTC	CASSILAGNNEQFF
NA	TRBJ2-5	TRBV27	NA	TGTGCCAGCAGTTCCCACCCCGGGACAAAACTTCAAGAGACCCAGTACTTC	CASSSHPGTKLQETQYF
NA	TRBJ1-2	TRBV10-3	NA	TGTGCCATCAGTGAGCCAGGGCAAGGGGGTAACTATGGCTACACCTTC	CAISEPGQGGNYGYTF
NA	TRBJ2-5	TRBV6-5	NA	TGTGCCAGCAGTCCTATGGGGCGGGGAGAGACCCAGTACTTC	CASSPMGRGETQYF
NA	TRBJ1-6	TRBV30	NA	TGTGCCTGGAGTTTGCAGGCCAATTCACCCCTCCACTTT	CAWSLQANSPLHF
TRBD1	TRBJ1-3	TRBV11-2	NA	TGTGCCAGCAGCCCCCGGGACAGCTCTGGAAACACCATATATTTT	CASSPRDSSGNTIYF
TRBD1	TRBJ1-1	TRBV5-1	NA	TGCGCCAGCAGCGACCGGACAGGGGGAATGAACACTGAAGCTTTCTTT	CASSDRTGGMNTEAFF
NA	TRBJ1-1	TRBV9	NA	TGTGCCAGCAGCGTAGCTGGAGAAATGAACACTGAAGCTTTCTTT	CASSVAGEMNTEAFF
NA	TRBJ2-7	TRBV6-5	NA	TGTGCCAGCAGTACAGGGTCCGAGCAGTACTTC	CASSTGSEQYF
NA	TRBJ1-4	TRBV5-1	few	TGCGCCAGCAGCTTGCTGGGGGCAGGGCTGTCTAATGAAAAACTGTTTTTT	CASSLLGAGLSNEKLFF
NA	TRBJ2-5	TRBV6-5	NA	TGTGCCAGCAGTTACTCGGGGGGAGCCTGGGAGACCCAGTACTTC	CASSYSGGAWETQYF
NA	TRBJ2-1	TRBV4-1	NA	TGCGCCAGCAGCCAAGCAAACCTTGGGGCCTTAGGCTACAATGAGCAGTTCTTC	CASSQANLGALGYNEQFF
NA	TRBJ2-6	TRBV7-3	NA	TGTGCCAGCAGCTACCAGGGTCCTGGGGCCAACGTCCTGACTTTC	CASSYQGPGANVLTF
NA	TRBJ2-4	TRBV23-1	NA	TGCGCCAGCAGTCCGAGTTGTATCCCCAAAAACATTCAGTACTTC	CASSPSCIPKNIQYF